The 29 T cell receptor beta chains listed next were all sequenced from one sample in a study of patients and donors after allogeneic stem cell transplantation. A single record per CDR3 protein comes from TCRdb applying MiXCR to the RT-PCR reads. The table includes hundreds of thousands of distinct CDR3 sequences, 16% detected once. The material sequenced was blood, either unsorted or a sorted T cell fraction (not recorded which). Source of these receptors: a human donor who was either an allogeneic HSCT recipient or a stem cell or donor lymphocyte infusion donor (not recorded which). It is not recorded whose cells these are; they may come from a transplant donor.

This clonotype was seen only a few times. V gene TRBV18 combines with J gene TRBJ1-3, with a weak D call TRBD1 (5 bases). From germline, CDR1 is KGHSH and CDR2 LQKENI. The CDR3 extends over 15 amino acids. V lost 2 bases and J 4 bases, leaving 12 bases between the germline ends. Here the CDR3 reads CASSPVRAPGNTIYF. The CDR3 region has the DNA TGTGCCAGCTCACCAGTCAGGGCGCCGGGAAACACCATATATTTT.

The chain uses TRBV5-1 and TRBJ2-3, with no clear D. CDR3 length: 12 amino acids. Per the germline V gene, CDR1 is SGHRS and CDR2 is YFSETQ. The germline V and J ends were trimmed by 4 bases and 7 bases, with 10 bases remaining between them. The CDR3 DNA follows: TGCGCCAGCAGCCTGTCGCCGCATACGCAGTATTTT. Protein sequence: CASSLSPHTQYF.

This clonotype was detected only a few times. The chain has TRBV27 and TRBJ2-2; a weak D match, TRBD1 (6 bases). This CDR3 contains 14 residues. Germline assignment: CDR1 MNHEY and CDR2 SMNVEV (reference sequence). V was shortened by 4 bases and J by 3 bases, with 9 bases between the two germline ends. The CDR3 is CASSSAGDTGELFF. For the CDR3, the DNA is TGTGCCAGCAGTTCCGCAGGGGACACCGGGGAGCTGTTTTTT.

This clonotype was observed a few times. This rearrangement joins TRBV6-5 to TRBJ1-5; no firm D call. The CDR3 loop spans 18 amino acids. The V gene lost 2 bases and the J gene lost 6 bases, with 23 bases spanning the gap. Germline CDR1 MNHEY, CDR2 SVGAGI. CDR3 coding DNA: TGTGCCAGCAGTTACCCCCGAGCCCGAGGAGGTCCCGGTCAGCCCCAGCATTTT. Protein: CASSYPRARGGPGQPQHF.

This clonotype was counted between two and nine times. This sequence joins TRBV5-1 and TRBJ2-5; 7 bases map to TRBD1. The germline V gene encodes CDR1 SGHRS and CDR2 YFSETQ. The CDR3 runs to 15 residues. Trimming took 0 bases from V and 2 from J; bases not matched to a gene: 4. CDR3 nucleotides: TGCGCCAGCAGCTTGGCCCCGGGACAGCAAGAGACCCAGTACTTC. This sequence encodes CASSLAPGQQETQYF.

The rearrangement links TRBV28 to TRBJ2-7, with D perhaps TRBD2 (5 bases). CDR1 and CDR2 (germline): MDHEN, SYDVKM. This CDR3 has 13 amino acids. Trimming removed 7 bases at V and 3 bases at J, with 13 bases between. The CDR3 DNA reads TGTGCCAGCAAAGTGGGCGGGTACTACGAGCAGTACTTC. Its protein product is CASKVGGYYEQYF.

This clonotype was picked up a small number of times. This chain links TRBV28 with TRBJ2-1; tentatively, D is TRBD2 (5 bases). The ends were cut back, 5 bases at V and 3 bases at J, with 17 bases in the middle. From germline, CDR1 is MDHEN and CDR2 SYDVKM. The CDR3 length is 16 residues. CDR3 sequence: CASSPPSGSFYNEQFF. As DNA, the CDR3 is TGTGCCAGCAGTCCCCCCAGCGGTTCATTCTACAATGAGCAGTTCTTC.

J is TRBJ2-6 and V is TRBV12-3 or TRBV12-4; D gene unclear. This CDR3 contains 16 residues. V was cut by 1 base and J by 0 bases, with 7 bases left in between. The CDR3: CASSLGRISGANVLTF. For the CDR3, the DNA is TGTGCCAGCAGTTTAGGGCGGATCTCTGGGGCCAACGTCCTGACTTTC.

This clonotype came up a few times. The CDR3 reads CASSLRGQGAKEQYF. In DNA form, the CDR3 reads TGCGCCAGCAGCCTCAGGGGACAGGGGGCGAAGGAGCAGTACTTC. V usage is TRBV5-1 and J usage is TRBJ2-7; TRBD1 agrees at 12 bases. Germline loops: CDR1 SGHRS, CDR2 YFSETQ. The CDR3 has 15 residues. V dropped 4 bases and J dropped 7; count of bases not matched to a gene: 9.

There are many counts of this clonotype. The chain carries TRBV10-3 and TRBJ1-5; the D is unclear. The CDR3 is 12 residues long. The V end lost 3 bases, the J end lost 6 bases, and 6 bases lay between the germline ends. Germline CDR1 ENHRY, CDR2 SYGVKD. As DNA, the CDR3 is TGTGCCATCAGTGAAGGGTTTCAGCCCCAGCATTTT. This sequence encodes CAISEGFQPQHF.

This chain joins TRBV30 and TRBJ1-6, with D hard to call. The CDR3 sequence is 12 residues long. Germline-derived CDR1 and CDR2 are GTSNPN and SVGIG (reference sequence). Deletions cut 2 bases from V and 11 bases from J, with 10 bases between. The CDR3 region has the DNA TGTGCCTGGAGTCCTGATGTGACACCCCTCCACTTT. Its protein is CAWSPDVTPLHF.

The genes are TRBV12-3 or TRBV12-4 and TRBJ2-3; D is undetermined. The CDR3 is made up of 10 amino acids. Trimming pared 5 bases from V and 10 bases from J, leaving 7 bases between. CDR3 in amino acids: CASSQRSQYF. The CDR3 bases are TGTGCCAGCAGTCAGAGGTCGCAGTATTTT.

This clonotype was picked up a small number of times. This chain uses TRBV3-1 with TRBJ2-2, with a tentative D call TRBD2 (5 bases). The CDR3 length is 14 residues. Germline V CDR1 and CDR2: LGHDT, YNNKEL (reference sequence). The V and J ends lost 8 bases and 6 bases respectively, with 16 bases between them. Written as DNA, the CDR3 is TGTGCCAGCCGCGTCCGGAGCGGTGCCGGGGAGCTGTTTTTT. This translates into CASRVRSGAGELFF.

The sample holds one count of this clonotype. J is TRBJ2-1 and V is TRBV12-3 or TRBV12-4, with TRBD2 as a possible D gene (7 bases). The CDR3 sequence is 17 residues long. V lost 2 bases and J lost 8, with 22 bases in between. CDR3 sequence reads: CASSLRGQGGERDEQFF. Here the CDR3 DNA reads TGTGCCAGCAGTTTACGGGGGCAAGGGGGGGAAAGAGATGAGCAGTTCTTC.

The genes are TRBV3-1 and TRBJ2-3; D unresolved. The CDR3 has 15 residues. Trimming left V 2 bases short and J 2 bases short, with 11 bases between. The germline gives CDR1 LGHDT, CDR2 YNNKEL (reference sequence). The chain's CDR3 is CASSQFRSLTDTQYF. DNA for the CDR3: TGTGCCAGCAGCCAATTTCGGTCTCTCACAGATACGCAGTATTTT.

J is TRBJ2-2 and V is TRBV11-2, with a weak D call TRBD2 (5 bases). There are 17 residues in the CDR3. Germline values: CDR1 SGHAT, CDR2 FQNNGV. Trimming left V 3 bases short and J 1 base short, with 15 bases between. The CDR3, as DNA: TGTGCCAGCAGCTTTATTCGCCCCGGGATGAACACCGGGGAGCTGTTTTTT. This translates into CASSFIRPGMNTGELFF.

The V gene is TRBV12-3 or TRBV12-4, the J gene TRBJ1-1, with TRBD1 matching over 8 bases. This CDR3 spans 14 amino acids. V trimming: 6 bases; J trimming: 4 bases; junction bases outside the gene matches: 7. The CDR3 loop reads CASRYGTGTTEAFF. In DNA, the CDR3 is TGTGCCAGCAGATATGGGACAGGTACCACTGAAGCTTTCTTT.

There are a few counts of this clonotype. The chain recombines TRBV11-3 with TRBJ2-4; possible D gene TRBD1, 5 bases. This CDR3 region has 14 residues. The germline V and J ends were trimmed by 5 bases and 3 bases, with 11 bases remaining between them. Germline V gives CDR1 SGHNT, CDR2 YENEEA. The CDR3 region has the DNA TGTGCCAGCAGCCCTAGGGGTGACAAAAACATTCAGTACTTC. Encoded protein: CASSPRGDKNIQYF.

This clonotype was found many times. The rearrangement joins TRBV2 to TRBJ2-2; possible D gene TRBD1, 6 bases. The CDR3 has 13 amino acids. Trimming pared 6 bases from V and 6 bases from J, leaving 11 bases between. Germline values: CDR1 SNHLY, CDR2 FYNNEI. The CDR3 bases are TGTGCCAGCAGCCCCCAGGGGTCCGGGGAGCTGTTTTTT. Translating gives CASSPQGSGELFF.

This clonotype was counted only a few times. This chain connects TRBV27 to TRBJ2-7; 7 bases are a match to TRBD2. Germline V CDR1 and CDR2: MNHEY, SMNVEV (reference sequence). Losses at the gene ends were 3 bases for V and 0 bases for J; bases not matched to a gene: 5. The CDR3 is made up of 15 amino acids. CDR3 in amino acids: CASSLVERDSYEQYF. For the CDR3, the DNA is TGTGCCAGCAGTTTGGTGGAGCGGGACTCCTACGAGCAGTACTTC.

This clonotype has only a few counts. This sequence joins TRBV18 and TRBJ2-3; a possible D gene is TRBD1 (5 bases). The CDR3 sequence is 15 residues long. Germline CDR1 reads KGHSH; CDR2 reads LQKENI. Trimming took 2 bases from V and 2 from J, leaving 11 bases between them. CDR3 amino acids: CASSPFRQFTDTQYF. CDR3 DNA sequence: TGTGCCAGCTCACCATTTCGACAGTTCACAGATACGCAGTATTTT. Supplemented by reference TRBV18 and TRBJ2-3, the full variable domain reads NAGVMQNPRHLVRRRGQEARLRCSPMKGHSHVYWYRQLPEEGLKFMVYLQKENIIDESGMPKERFSAEFPKEGPSILRIQQVVRGDSAAYFCASSPFRQFTDTQYFGPGTRLTVL.

The chain recombines TRBV20-1 with TRBJ1-5, with D possibly being TRBD1 (6 bases). Per the germline V gene, CDR1 is DFQATT and CDR2 is SNEGSKA (reference sequence). Trimming removed 4 bases at V and 1 base at J, with 8 bases between. CDR3 length: 13 amino acids. The CDR3 spells CSANTGSNQPQHF. CDR3 nucleotide sequence: TGCAGTGCTAATACAGGGAGCAATCAGCCCCAGCATTTT.

This clonotype has more than one count but fewer than ten. The chain uses TRBV5-1 and TRBJ1-2; 11 bases line up with TRBD1. With V trimmed by 4 bases and J by 2 bases, 1 base remained unmatched. The V gene's germline CDR1 is SGHRS and CDR2 YFSETQ. The CDR3 runs to 14 residues. Here the CDR3 DNA reads TGCGCCAGCAGCAGGGACAGGGGGAACTATGGCTACACCTTC. Its translation is CASSRDRGNYGYTF.

There are a few counts of this clonotype. V is TRBV5-6 and J is TRBJ2-5; D might be TRBD2 (6 bases). Germline V gene sequence: CDR1 SGHDT, CDR2 YYEEEE. The CDR3 runs to 14 residues. V was cut by 1 base and J by 4 bases, with 11 bases left in between. The CDR3 region has the DNA TGTGCCAGCAGCTTGCTGAAGGGAGGAGAGACCCAGTACTTC. It is translated as CASSLLKGGETQYF.

This clonotype occurred many times. The chain links TRBV3-1 to TRBJ1-6, with 10 bases aligning to TRBD1. The V gene end was trimmed by 1 base and the J gene end by 7 bases; junction bases not matched to a gene: 7. The CDR3 spans 17 residues. Germline values: CDR1 LGHDT, CDR2 YNNKEL (reference sequence). This chain's CDR3 is CASSQAPGQGRNSPLHF. In DNA, the CDR3 is TGTGCCAGCAGCCAAGCACCGGGACAGGGGAGGAATTCACCCCTCCACTTT. The complete variable domain, with remaining parts taken from reference TRBV3-1 and TRBJ1-6, reads DTAVSQTPKYLVTQMGNDKSIKCEQNLGHDTMYWYKQDSKKFLKIMFSYNNKELIINETVPNRFSPKSPDKAHLNLHINSLELGDSAVYFCASSQAPGQGRNSPLHFGNGTRLTVT.

This clonotype was observed many times. The CDR3 sequence is CASSPGRENTEAFF. The CDR3 DNA reads as TGTGCCAGCAGCCCGGGCAGGGAGAACACTGAAGCTTTCTTT. The chain carries TRBV7-3 and TRBJ1-1; D is possibly TRBD1 (5 bases). This CDR3 is built from 14 residues. Between the trimmed V and J ends, which lost 5 bases and 1 base, there was a span of 11 bases. Germline CDR1 reads SGHTA; CDR2 reads FQGTGA.

The chain has TRBV7-2 and TRBJ2-5, with TRBD1 matching over 12 bases. CDR3 length: 16 amino acids. Germline V lookup: CDR1 SGHTA, CDR2 FQGNSA. V shed 2 bases, J shed 4 bases, and the junction held 5 bases outside the gene matches. CDR3 DNA sequence: TGTGCCAGCAGCTTAAGCGGGACAGGGGGCATAGAGACCCAGTACTTC. It codes for CASSLSGTGGIETQYF.

J is TRBJ2-5 and V is TRBV20-1; 8 nucleotides agree with TRBD2. V trimming: 2 bases; J trimming: 5 bases; junction bases outside the gene matches: 4. This CDR3 spans 13 amino acids. Germline V gene data show CDR1 as DFQATT and CDR2 as SNEGSKA (reference sequence). CDR3 region: CSARRGGEETQYF. The CDR3 nucleotides read TGCAGTGCTAGACGGGGGGGCGAGGAGACCCAGTACTTC.

Here the CDR3 reads CASSPGQGDTGELFF. CDR3 DNA: TGTGCCAGCAGCCCAGGACAGGGTGACACCGGGGAGCTGTTTTTT. This chain links TRBV6-1 with TRBJ2-2; 8 bases line up with TRBD1. V lost 6 bases and J lost 3; bases outside the gene matches: 6. In germline, CDR1 is MNHNS, CDR2 SASEGT. The CDR3 loop spans 15 amino acids.